The next 19 T cell receptor beta chains were all read from a single sample in a study of cytomegalovirus exposure and HLA in healthy donors. Vbeta (60) and Jbeta (13) primers were used in the PCR. The method was immunoSEQ multiplex PCR; TCRdb's version includes in-frame clones alone and lacks a portion of them. This sample has around 97,000 clones; approximately 9% occur once, and the top ten carry 5.1%. The source material was PBMCs. The receptor source for this set is a man aged 45 to 65 in good health and CMV-seropositive.

This clone was seen a few times. The chain employs TRBV27 and TRBJ1-1; D remains unclear. Germline CDR1 is MNHEY and CDR2 is SMNVEV (reference sequence). The CDR3 sequence is 15 residues long. With 1 base removed from V and 3 bases from J, the gap between germline ends came to 12 bases. The CDR3 sequence is CASSLFKGVDTEAFF. CDR3 nucleotide sequence: TGTGCCAGCAGTTTATTCAAAGGAGTAGACACTGAAGCTTTCTTT.

The V call is TRBV30, the J call TRBJ1-2; 8 nucleotides line up with TRBD1. The CDR3 consists of 13 residues. V dropped 2 bases and J dropped 6; count of bases not matched to a gene: 5. Germline CDR1 reads GTSNPN; CDR2 reads SVGIG (reference sequence). CDR3 coding DNA: TGTGCCTGGAGTCTCGGACAGGGAGATGGCTACACCTTC. Protein sequence: CAWSLGQGDGYTF.

This clone was counted only a few times. The chain recombines TRBV7-2 with TRBJ2-5, with 10 bases aligning to TRBD2. The trim removed 3 bases at V and 8 bases at J, leaving 3 bases unmatched. CDR3 length equals 13 residues. Germline CDR1 and CDR2: SGHTA and FQGNSA. The CDR3 is CASSFSGRSTQYF. In nucleotides, the CDR3 is TGTGCCAGCAGCTTTAGCGGGAGGTCCACCCAGTACTTC.

The V call is TRBV25-1, the J call TRBJ2-4, with 7 bases that match TRBD2. The CDR3 length is 17 residues. In germline, CDR1 is MGHDK, CDR2 SYGVNS. V was clipped by 5 bases and J by 1 base; unmatched bases: 11. The CDR3 spells CASSHSGAGAAKNIQYF. The CDR3 nucleotides read TGTGCCAGCAGTCACAGTGGGGCGGGAGCGGCCAAAAACATTCAGTACTTC.

CDR3 DNA: TGTGCCAGCAGCAGGCCTAGCGGGAACAATGAGCAGTTCTTC. Its protein is CASSRPSGNNEQFF. The chain combines TRBV2 with TRBJ2-1; TRBD2 agrees at 9 bases. J gave up 5 bases and V 6 bases, and 5 bases lay outside the gene matches. CDR1 and CDR2 (germline): SNHLY, FYNNEI. This CDR3 has 14 amino acids.

There are a few counts of this clone. This chain joins TRBV7-8 and TRBJ2-1; tentatively, D is TRBD1 (6 bases). V lost 4 bases and J 9 bases, leaving 22 bases between the germline ends. CDR1 is SGHVS, CDR2 FQNEAQ, per germline. The CDR3 spans 16 residues. The CDR3 region has the DNA TGTGCCAGCAGCTCTTTGTTAAGGACAGTGTTCGGTGAGCAGTTCTTC. Translated: CASSSLLRTVFGEQFF.

V is TRBV11-2 and J is TRBJ2-7, with 8 positions matching TRBD1. Germline V gene data show CDR1 as SGHAT and CDR2 as FQNNGV. This CDR3 region has 13 residues. Trimming at V came to 3 bases and at J to 3 bases, leaving 1 base not matched to a gene. The CDR3 bases are TGTGCCAGCAGCTTCGGACAGGGCTACGAGCAGTACTTC. The encoded protein is CASSFGQGYEQYF.

In its sample, this clone was seen a few times. This chain's CDR3 is CSCSASGYGYTF. The CDR3 DNA reads as TGCAGCTGTTCGGCCTCGGGGTATGGCTACACCTTC. The chain is built from TRBV29-1 and TRBJ1-2; D remains ambiguous. CDR3 length: 12 amino acids. Looked up from germline, CDR1 is SQVTM and CDR2 is ANQGSEA. V lost 8 bases and J 5 bases, leaving 15 bases between the germline ends.

V usage is TRBV4-3 and J usage is TRBJ2-7; D unresolved. Germline CDR1 is LGHNA and CDR2 is YSLEER. The CDR3 has 13 residues. Trimming cost V 0 bases and J 6 bases, with 9 bases left between them. The chain's CDR3 is CASSQDRLLEQYF. In nucleotides, the CDR3 is TGCGCCAGCAGCCAAGATCGACTCCTCGAGCAGTACTTC.

The V gene is TRBV6-4, the J gene TRBJ2-2; tentative D call: TRBD2 (5 bases). V was cut by 8 bases and J by 2 bases, with 15 bases left in between. Germline CDR1 is MRHNA and CDR2 is SNTAGT. The CDR3 spans 15 residues. The CDR3 reads CASRFESGNTGELFF. The CDR3 coding sequence is TGTGCCAGCCGATTCGAGAGCGGTAACACCGGGGAGCTGTTTTTT.

This clone has a count of ten or more. J is TRBJ2-7 and V is TRBV28; TRBD2 agrees at 9 bases. Germline assignment: CDR1 MDHEN and CDR2 SYDVKM. The CDR3 has 15 amino acids. V lost 3 bases and J lost 7; bases outside the gene matches: 10. The CDR3 sequence: CASSFETSGRREQYF. In DNA, the CDR3 is TGTGCCAGCAGTTTCGAGACTAGCGGTAGAAGGGAGCAGTACTTC.

This clone was seen only a few times. V gene TRBV28 combines with J gene TRBJ2-3; TRBD1 agrees at 9 bases. Germline values: CDR1 MDHEN, CDR2 SYDVKM. V lost 6 bases to trimming and J lost 0 bases; unmatched junction nucleotides: 4. CDR3 size: 15 residues. The CDR3 reads CASSLGTGSTDTQYF. The CDR3 DNA reads TGTGCCAGCAGCCTTGGGACAGGGAGCACAGATACGCAGTATTTT.

V usage is TRBV14 and J usage is TRBJ1-1; unclear D gene. This CDR3 has 14 residues. Trimming removed 2 bases at V and 7 bases at J, with 14 bases between. Germline V lookup: CDR1 SGHDN, CDR2 FVKESK. CDR3 sequence (DNA): TGTGCCAGCAGCCAATTCTTCCGCGAAGATGAAGCTTTCTTT. Translating it yields CASSQFFREDEAFF.

A remark on this clone: Other DNA sequences in this specimen translate into the identical CDR3. The chain is built from TRBV7-3 and TRBJ1-1; TRBD1 might be the D (6 bases). This CDR3 has 13 amino acids. Germline V gene data show CDR1 as SGHTA and CDR2 as FQGTGA. Between the trimmed V and J ends, which lost 5 bases and 2 bases, there was a span of 9 bases. The CDR3 nucleotides read TGTGCCAGCAGCAGGGGACAAAACACTGAAGCTTTCTTT. It is translated as CASSRGQNTEAFF.

The gene calls are TRBV6-1 and TRBJ1-5, with D hard to call. The germline gives CDR1 MNHNS, CDR2 SASEGT. V was cut by 3 bases and J by 6 bases, with 12 bases left in between. This CDR3 region has 14 residues. CDR3 nucleotide sequence: TGTGCCAGCAGTGAGTCGGGGAACCCTCAGCCCCAGCATTTT. Residues: CASSESGNPQPQHF.

This chain's CDR3 is CASSLAQGPSYEQYF. CDR3 sequence (DNA): TGTGCCAGCAGCTTGGCTCAGGGCCCCTCCTACGAGCAGTACTTC. The rearrangement joins TRBV5-5 to TRBJ2-7, with TRBD1 as a possible D gene (5 bases). V lost 0 bases and J lost 0, with 10 bases in between. The CDR3 runs 15 residues. Germline loops: CDR1 SGHKS, CDR2 YYEKEE (reference sequence).

This clone appeared a few times. This chain's CDR3 is CATRQGVEQYF. CDR3 sequence (DNA): TGTGCCACCCGGCAAGGGGTCGAGCAGTACTTC. V usage is TRBV19 and J usage is TRBJ2-5; a possible D gene is TRBD1 (5 bases). The J call may be incorrect, as the DNA end agrees better with TRBJ2-7. CDR3 length equals 11 residues. The V gene's germline CDR1 is LNHDA and CDR2 SQIVND (reference sequence).

This clone was detected a few times. This chain joins TRBV6-1 and TRBJ1-5; 8 positions match TRBD1. This CDR3 region has 15 residues. Germline assignment: CDR1 MNHNS and CDR2 SASEGT. V trimming: 7 bases; J trimming: 4 bases; junction bases outside the gene matches: 9. The CDR3 loop reads CASTKETGANQPQHF. For the CDR3, the DNA is TGTGCCAGCACCAAGGAGACAGGGGCGAATCAGCCCCAGCATTTT.

This clone was counted many times. The chain carries TRBV10-3 and TRBJ1-1; D gene ambiguous. V shed 4 bases and J shed 0 bases, with 3 bases lying between them. The CDR3 consists of 12 residues. CDR1 is ENHRY and CDR2 is SYGVKD in the germline V gene. CDR3 DNA sequence: TGTGCCATCAGTGCCATGAACACTGAAGCTTTCTTT. Amino acid sequence: CAISAMNTEAFF.